A selection of T cell receptor beta chains follows, all from one sample in a study of OX40 agonist ivuxolimab in advanced cancers. Profiled with immunoSEQ multiplex PCR; TCRdb holds only in-frame clones, not every one. The sample has about 20,000 clones; approximately 80% are singletons. Sample: CD4+ or CD8+ T cells sorted from blood, taken in a trial of the OX40 agonist ivuxolimab. The source of these receptors is an adult with an advanced solid tumor such as melanoma, head and neck, liver or kidney cancer. CDR3s include the opening cysteine and the closing phenylalanine or tryptophan. Each record gives: D gene, clone size, J gene, V gene, CDR3 DNA, CDR3 protein. The D gene is left open where the match is weak. Clone size appears in some rows only: once, few, many, or a class for an expanded clone.

TRBD1 . TRBJ2-7 TRBV19 TGTGCCACCCAGGACAGGGACGGGCTCCCCCAGTACTTC CATQDRDGLPQYF
. once TRBJ2-7 TRBV5-1 TGCGCCAGCAGCTTGTCGGGACGGGGCGAGCAGTACTTC CASSLSGRGEQYF
. . TRBJ2-7 TRBV6-5 TGTGCCAGCAGTTACGAGCGGGCTCGGGCCTACGAGCAGTACTTC CASSYERARAYEQYF
. once TRBJ2-2 TRBV6-6 TGTGCCAGCAGCCCGACAGGGAACACCGGGGAGCTGTTTTTT CASSPTGNTGELFF
TRBD1 once TRBJ1-1 TRBV5-5 TGTGCCAGCAGCTCCACAGGGGGGCGTATTGAAGCTTTCTTT CASSSTGGRIEAFF
. . TRBJ2-4 TRBV19 TGTGCCAGTAATATGGCAGGGAAAAACATTCAGTACTTC CASNMAGKNIQYF
. . TRBJ2-2 TRBV7-3 TGTGCCAGCAGCCTCTCCCCTTCGGGGGTGTCCGGGGAGCTGTTTTTT CASSLSPSGVSGELFF
. . TRBJ1-1 TRBV11-2 TGTGCCAGCAGCTTCAGTGGGTCAATGAACACTGAAGCTTTCTTT CASSFSGSMNTEAFF
. . TRBJ2-3 TRBV6-5 TGTGCCAGCAGAGCCCCGCCCCGCACAGATACGCAGTATTTT CASRAPPRTDTQYF
. . TRBJ2-1 TRBV7-2 TGTGCCAGCAGCTTAGGCGGATCTCCCTCCAATGAGCAGTTCTTC CASSLGGSPSNEQFF
TRBD1 . TRBJ2-1 TRBV4-1 TGCGCCAGCAGCCAAGGGACAGGGGGCCTCAATGAGCAGTTCTTC CASSQGTGGLNEQFF
. . TRBJ2-3 TRBV29-1 TGCAGCGCGAACAACAGGGAAAGCACAGATACGCAGTATTTT CSANNRESTDTQYF
. . TRBJ2-1 TRBV7-8 TGTGCCAGCAGCCCTACGGTGTCTACGACCAATGAGCAGTTCTTC CASSPTVSTTNEQFF
. . TRBJ1-2 TRBV11-2 TGTGCCAGCAGCTTTATAGCTAACTATGGCTACACCTTC CASSFIANYGYTF
. . TRBJ1-5 TRBV10-1 TGCGCCAGCAGTCCCCGACGCCCGGTGGGGCCTCAGCCCCAGCATTTT CASSPRRPVGPQPQHF
TRBD1 . TRBJ2-7 TRBV11-2 TGTGCCAGCACCCTTACAGGGGTTGCCTACGAGCAGTACTTC CASTLTGVAYEQYF
. . TRBJ1-5 TRBV30 TGTGCCTGGAGTGTAGGGGTCGGCAATCAGCCCCAGCATTTT CAWSVGVGNQPQHF
TRBD1 . TRBJ2-7 TRBV6-6 TGTGCCAGCAGTGTCCGGGACAGGTTACGTCCCGAGCAGTACTTC CASSVRDRLRPEQYF
. . TRBJ2-5 TRBV7-9 TGTGCCAGCAGCGAGGGGGGGACCCAGTACTTC CASSEGGTQYF
TRBD2 few TRBJ2-5 TRBV7-2 TGTGCCAGCAGCTTAGTGGGACTAGCGTTTTCAGAGACCCAGTACTTC CASSLVGLAFSETQYF
. once TRBJ2-3 TRBV9 TGTGCCAGCAGCGTCGGAGATACGCAGTATTTT CASSVGDTQYF
. . TRBJ2-7 TRBV18 TGTGCCAGCTCACCATCGGACACTTACGAGCAGTACTTC CASSPSDTYEQYF
. once TRBJ2-5 TRBV7-3 TGTGCCAGCAGCTTTTATGCGGCACCTCAAGAGACCCAGTACTTC CASSFYAAPQETQYF
. . TRBJ2-2 TRBV29-1 TGCAGCGGACGACAGGATGGGACCGGGGAGCTGTTTTTT CSGRQDGTGELFF
. . TRBJ1-1 TRBV19 TGTGCCAGTAGTATGGGGACGGCCGCTTCTGAAGCTTTCTTT CASSMGTAASEAFF
. . TRBJ1-2 TRBV7-6 TGTGCCAGCAGCTTAGCAGACAGTACCTATGGCTACACCTTC CASSLADSTYGYTF
. . TRBJ2-7 TRBV11-2 TGTGCCAGCAGCTTAGCTACGGCTACATATTACGAGCAGTACTTC CASSLATATYYEQYF
. . TRBJ2-5 TRBV30 TGTGCCTGGAGTCCGATCCAGGGCGCCCTTCAAGAGACCCAGTACTTC CAWSPIQGALQETQYF
. few TRBJ1-1 TRBV19 TGTGCCAGTAGGATACAGATTGCGAACACTGAAGCTTTCTTT CASRIQIANTEAFF
. . TRBJ2-6 TRBV6-5 TGTGCCAGCAAGGCCGGGGCCAACGTCCTGACTTTC CASKAGANVLTF
. . TRBJ1-5 TRBV9 TGTGCCAGCAGCGGTGGGGGGCCAAATCAGCCCCAGCATTTT CASSGGGPNQPQHF
. . TRBJ1-3 TRBV13 TGTGCCAGCAGCTTTAGCAGCTCTGGAAACACCATATATTTT CASSFSSSGNTIYF
. . TRBJ2-1 TRBV15 TGTGCCACCAGCAGGGAGACAAGGAGAGACTCCTACAATGAGCAGTTCTTC CATSRETRRDSYNEQFF
TRBD1 . TRBJ1-5 TRBV28 TGTGCCAGCAGTTTGGACAGGGGTTATGGTCAGCCCCAGCATTTT CASSLDRGYGQPQHF
. . TRBJ1-5 TRBV27 TGTGCCAGCAGTCCCGGGGGGGGGCTCGGCAATCAGCCCCAGCATTTT CASSPGGGLGNQPQHF
TRBD2 . TRBJ2-5 TRBV9 TGTGCCAGCAGCACGGGACTAGCGGGAGAAGAGACCCAGTACTTC CASSTGLAGEETQYF
TRBD1 . TRBJ2-7 TRBV7-9 TGTGCCAGCAGCTCACCTCCCGGCGGGGGACAGGGGGTTCACGAGCAGTACTTC CASSSPPGGGQGVHEQYF
. . TRBJ2-7 TRBV20-1 TGCAGTGCGTCGGATCACGAGCAGTACTTC CSASDHEQYF
. . TRBJ1-5 TRBV18 TGTGCCAGCTCCCGACAGGCTAGCAATCAGCCCCAGCATTTT CASSRQASNQPQHF
. few TRBJ1-5 TRBV30 TGTGCCTGGAGTATCGGACAGCTAAATCAGCCCCAGCATTTT CAWSIGQLNQPQHF
TRBD2 . TRBJ2-7 TRBV19 TGTGCCAGTAGTTCGGGGGGACTAGCCTACGAGCAGTACTTC CASSSGGLAYEQYF
TRBD1 few TRBJ1-2 TRBV5-4 TGTGCCAGCAGCATACCGGGACAGGCCTATGGCTACACCTTC CASSIPGQAYGYTF
TRBD1 . TRBJ2-7 TRBV30 TGTGCCTGTGGGACAGTGCTCTCCTACGAGCAGTACTTC CACGTVLSYEQYF
. . TRBJ1-2 TRBV18 TGTGCCAGCTCACCGACCGACAAGAACTATGGCTACACCTTC CASSPTDKNYGYTF
TRBD2 . TRBJ2-3 TRBV5-1 TGCGCCAGCAGCGGCACTAGCGGGGGAGGCACAGATACGCAGTATTTT CASSGTSGGGTDTQYF
TRBD1 . TRBJ2-7 TRBV7-9 TGTGCCAGCAGCTTAGGGACAGGGGCTGAGCAGTACTTC CASSLGTGAEQYF
TRBD1 . TRBJ2-7 TRBV5-1 TGCGCCAGCAGCGCGGGACAGGGTTACTCCTACGAGCAGTACTTC CASSAGQGYSYEQYF
. . TRBJ1-5 TRBV6-5 TGTGCCAGCAGCGACGGGGGGGATCAGCCCCAGCATTTT CASSDGGDQPQHF
. . TRBJ2-5 TRBV7-2 TGTGCCAGCAGCCAAGACGGACAGAAAGGCCAGTACTTC CASSQDGQKGQYF
TRBD2 . TRBJ2-5 TRBV19 TGTGCCAGTAGTCGGGGGGGTGGAGAGACCCAGTACTTC CASSRGGGETQYF
TRBD2 . TRBJ2-2 TRBV6-1 TGTGCCAGCAGTGTCCTAGCGGGAGACGGGGAGCTGTTTTTT CASSVLAGDGELFF
. . TRBJ2-7 TRBV7-2 TGTGCCAGCAGCCAAGCTAGTGGGGGCCTTTACGAGCAGTACTTC CASSQASGGLYEQYF
. . TRBJ2-3 TRBV10-3 TGTGCCATCAGCCCCAGGGGTGATACCACAGACACGCAGTATTTT CAISPRGDTTDTQYF
. . TRBJ2-1 TRBV5-4 TGTGCCAGCAGCCCTCGTGGTCCGGGCGTTGATGAGCAGTTCTTC CASSPRGPGVDEQFF